These 27 T cell receptor beta chains came from one sample sequenced in a study of cytotoxic CD8 clonotypes in ibrutinib-treated CLL. Libraries were prepared by immunoSEQ multiplex PCR; TCRdb keeps only in-frame clonotypes and omits some of them. The repertoire holds under 300,000 clones, with more than 70% as singletons. This specimen was PBMCs, taken at disease progression, from a patient treated with ibrutinib. These receptors all stem from a human donor with chronic lymphocytic leukemia.

V and J are TRBV9 and TRBJ1-4; TRBD1 matches at 10 bases. The J segment lost 8 bases and the V segment lost 3 bases, leaving 10 bases of the junction unmatched. CDR3 size: 16 residues. Germline lookup yields CDR1 SGDLS and CDR2 YYNGEE. The CDR3 DNA reads TGTGCCAGCAGCGCCCCCGGGACAGGGGCACGGGAAAAACTGTTTTTT. Its translation is CASSAPGTGAREKLFF.

The genes are TRBV28 and TRBJ2-7; 7 positions agree with TRBD2. Germline CDR1 reads MDHEN; CDR2 reads SYDVKM. Unmatched junction bases numbered 12, after V lost 6 bases and J lost 4 bases. This CDR3 region has 15 residues. CDR3 residues: CASRAPSGTIYEQYF. The CDR3 bases are TGTGCCAGCAGAGCCCCAAGCGGGACTATTTACGAGCAGTACTTC.

The chain combines TRBV27 with TRBJ2-1; tentative D call: TRBD1 (5 bases). The CDR3 spans 18 residues. The germline CDR1 and CDR2 sequences are MNHEY and SMNVEV (reference sequence). Trimming pared 4 bases from V and 4 bases from J, leaving 23 bases between. The CDR3 DNA follows: TGTGCCAGCAGTTCCTCAGGGTCGCGGCACCCGTATTACAATGAGCAGTTCTTC. It specifies CASSSSGSRHPYYNEQFF.

This clone was seen a few times. The J gene is TRBJ2-7, the V gene TRBV7-9; 8 positions match TRBD1. V trimming: 1 base; J trimming: 3 bases; junction bases outside the gene matches: 2. This CDR3 has 14 amino acids. CDR1 and CDR2 from the germline V gene are SEHNR and FQNEAQ (reference sequence). This CDR3 is CASSLGQGHYEQYF. The CDR3 DNA is TGTGCCAGCAGCTTAGGACAGGGGCACTACGAGCAGTACTTC.

V gene TRBV18 combines with J gene TRBJ1-1; D might be TRBD1 (5 bases). Between the trimmed V and J ends, which lost 2 bases and 8 bases, there was a span of 9 bases. CDR3 size: 12 residues. CDR1 is KGHSH, CDR2 LQKENI, per germline. The CDR3 DNA follows: TGTGCCAGCTCACCAGGTTGGGGGGAAGCTTTCTTT. This codes for CASSPGWGEAFF.

CDR3 in DNA: TGTGCCAGCAGCTTAAGATATTCTGGGGCCAACGTCCTGACTTTC. Protein: CASSLRYSGANVLTF. V is TRBV11-1 and J is TRBJ2-6; D remains ambiguous. This CDR3 contains 15 residues. Trimming left V 2 bases short and J 1 base short, with 6 bases between. Germline loops: CDR1 SGHAT, CDR2 FQDESV (reference sequence). Looking up the rest from reference TRBV11-1 and TRBJ2-6 gives the full variable domain: EAEVAQSPRYKITEKSQAVAFWCDPISGHATLYWYRQILGQGPELLVQFQDESVVDDSQLPKDRFSAERLKGVDSTLKIQPAELGDSAMYLCASSLRYSGANVLTFGAGSRLTVL.

This sequence joins TRBV19 and TRBJ2-7; unclear D gene. The CDR3 is 14 amino acids. Per germline, CDR1 LNHDA and CDR2 SQIVND (reference sequence). V was clipped by 4 bases and J by 2 bases, with 12 bases between them. The CDR3 reads CASSSALLTYEQYF. In DNA form, the CDR3 reads TGTGCCAGTAGTAGTGCCTTGCTTACCTACGAGCAGTACTTC.

Details on this clone: Other nucleotide sequences in the sample specify the same CDR3. This sequence joins TRBV18 and TRBJ1-2; the match to TRBD1 covers 9 bases. Germline V gene sequence: CDR1 KGHSH, CDR2 LQKENI. The V gene end was trimmed by 3 bases and the J gene end by 6 bases; junction bases not matched to a gene: 2. This CDR3 has 13 amino acids. The CDR3 spells CASSPDRGDGYTF. In DNA form, the CDR3 reads TGTGCCAGCTCACCGGACAGGGGCGATGGCTACACCTTC. The whole variable domain, filled in from reference TRBV18 and TRBJ1-2, reads NAGVMQNPRHLVRRRGQEARLRCSPMKGHSHVYWYRQLPEEGLKFMVYLQKENIIDESGMPKERFSAEFPKEGPSILRIQQVVRGDSAAYFCASSPDRGDGYTFGSGTRLTVV.

The V call is TRBV29-1, the J call TRBJ1-2; 8 bases are shared with TRBD1. The germline CDR1 and CDR2 sequences are SQVTM and ANQGSEA. V was clipped by 4 bases and J by 2 bases; unmatched bases: 9. CDR3 length: 15 residues. The CDR3 is CSVAPGGSVNYGYTF. For the CDR3, the DNA is TGCAGCGTTGCTCCAGGGGGCTCGGTAAACTATGGCTACACCTTC.

The chain is built from TRBV6-6 and TRBJ1-3; a weak D match, TRBD1 (5 bases). CDR1 and CDR2 from the germline V gene are MNHNY and SVGAGI (reference sequence). The V gene lost 0 bases and the J gene lost 0 bases, with 9 bases spanning the gap. The CDR3 covers 16 residues. The DNA for the CDR3 is TGTGCCAGCAGTTACTCGAACGGGGGCTCTGGAAACACCATATATTTT. The encoded protein is CASSYSNGGSGNTIYF.

The V and J genes are TRBV7-9 and TRBJ2-5, with no clear D. This CDR3 spans 12 amino acids. Germline V gene data show CDR1 as SEHNR and CDR2 as FQNEAQ (reference sequence). V was trimmed by 6 bases and J by 2 bases, leaving 7 bases between them. CDR3 in DNA: TGTGCCAGCAGGCCAGTACAAGAGACCCAGTACTTC. The encoded protein is CASRPVQETQYF.

This clone was observed a few times. The chain links TRBV29-1 to TRBJ1-2; 9 positions agree with TRBD1. V shed 6 bases, J shed 0 bases, and the junction held 2 bases outside the gene matches. There are 13 residues in the CDR3. Germline CDR1 is SQVTM and CDR2 is ANQGSEA. This CDR3 reads CSVRTGANYGYTF. The CDR3 nucleotides are TGCAGCGTGAGGACAGGGGCTAACTATGGCTACACCTTC.

The chain couples TRBV11-2 to TRBJ2-1; D gene uncertain. The CDR3 covers 10 residues. The V end lost 9 bases, the J end lost 10 bases, and 10 bases lay between the germline ends. Per germline, CDR1 SGHAT and CDR2 FQNNGV. CDR3 sequence (DNA): TGTGCCAGGTTTTTTGAGGAGCAGTTCTTC. Residues: CARFFEEQFF. Full variable domain (missing parts from reference TRBV11-2 and TRBJ2-1): EAGVAQSPRYKIIEKRQSVAFWCNPISGHATLYWYQQILGQGPKLLIQFQNNGVVDDSQLPKDRFSAERLKGVDSTLKIQPAKLEDSAVYLCARFFEEQFFGPGTRLTVL.

The V and J genes are TRBV15 and TRBJ2-2; no clear D gene. The CDR3 consists of 13 residues. The germline V and J ends were trimmed by 5 bases and 8 bases, with 12 bases remaining between them. Germline V lookup: CDR1 LNHNV, CDR2 YYDKDF (reference sequence). The CDR3 DNA is TGTGCCACCAGCCTAAGGGTTTCAGGGGAGCTGTTTTTT. Protein sequence: CATSLRVSGELFF.

In its sample, this clone was seen once. The V and J genes are TRBV6-5 and TRBJ1-5; D unclear. Germline V gene lookup returns CDR1 MNHEY and CDR2 SVGAGI. The CDR3 spans 14 residues. Between the trimmed V and J ends, which lost 2 bases and 3 bases, there was a span of 8 bases. In DNA, the CDR3 is TGTGCCAGCAGTTACCGCGATGCCAATCAGCCCCAGCATTTT. Translation: CASSYRDANQPQHF.

The gene calls are TRBV10-2 and TRBJ1-5, with a weak D call TRBD1 (6 bases). Germline lookup yields CDR1 WSHSY and CDR2 SAAADI. V was trimmed by 2 bases and J by 7 bases, leaving 12 bases between them. This CDR3 comprises 14 residues. The chain's CDR3 is CASSEAGVRQPQHF. The CDR3 DNA reads as TGCGCCAGCAGTGAGGCAGGGGTTAGACAGCCCCAGCATTTT.

The CDR3 nucleotides are TGTGCCAGCAGTGTGTCCGTGACAGGGGATTCACCCCTCCACTTT. It translates to CASSVSVTGDSPLHF. V is TRBV6-1 and J is TRBJ1-6, with 8 nucleotides matching TRBD1. The junction had 7 bases not matched to a gene; V was cut back by 4 bases and J by 8 bases. This CDR3 is built from 15 residues. CDR1 is MNHNS and CDR2 is SASEGT in the germline V gene.

A remark on this clone: The germline gene is not matched at one end of the junction; a read error may be the cause. The chain is built from TRBV7-9 and TRBJ2-2, with 9 bases fitting TRBD2. The germline CDR1 and CDR2 sequences are SEHNR and FQNEAQ (reference sequence). The CDR3 has 17 amino acids. CDR3 nucleotide sequence: TGTGCCAGCAGCTTTCTCCCCGGGACTAGCAACATCGGGGAGCTGTTTTTT. Translation gives CASSFLPGTSNIGELFF.

This clone has a single count. The chain carries TRBV5-1 and TRBJ2-3; 7 bases match TRBD2. Looked up from germline, CDR1 is SGHRS and CDR2 is YFSETQ. This CDR3 has 14 residues. J lost 5 bases, V lost 4 bases, and 7 bases had no gene match. CDR3 protein: CASSLEGGVDTQYF. CDR3 DNA sequence: TGCGCCAGCAGCCTAGAGGGAGGGGTAGATACGCAGTATTTT. The variable domain in full, completed from reference TRBV5-1 and TRBJ2-3, reads KAGVTQTPRYLIKTRGQQVTLSCSPISGHRSVSWYQQTPGQGLQFLFEYFSETQRNKGNFPGRFSGRQFSNSRSEMNVSTLELGDSALYLCASSLEGGVDTQYFGPGTRLTVL.

J is TRBJ2-3 and V is TRBV6-5; 7 bases agree with TRBD1. The CDR3 totals 14 residues. CDR1 MNHEY and CDR2 SVGAGI come from the germline V gene. The J segment lost 1 base and the V segment lost 5 bases, leaving 3 bases of the junction unmatched. This chain's CDR3 is CASSPQGGTDTQYF. CDR3 coding DNA: TGTGCCAGCAGTCCCCAGGGGGGCACAGATACGCAGTATTTT.

The chain couples TRBV18 to TRBJ2-7; TRBD1 agrees at 10 bases. The germline V gene has CDR1 KGHSH and CDR2 LQKENI. This CDR3 has 15 residues. Germline trimming cut 5 bases from V and 7 bases from J; bases unmatched to any gene: 11. CDR3 residues: CASSKGSGTGEEQYF. The CDR3, as DNA: TGTGCCAGCTCAAAAGGCTCCGGGACAGGGGAGGAGCAGTACTTC.

The V gene is TRBV11-1, the J gene TRBJ2-3; 8 positions agree with TRBD2. The CDR3 extends over 17 amino acids. Germline CDR1 SGHAT, CDR2 FQDESV (reference sequence). V lost 3 bases to trimming and J lost 1 base; unmatched junction nucleotides: 9. Written as DNA, the CDR3 is TGTGCCAGCAGCTTCACGGCCCTGACTAGCGGCACAGATACGCAGTATTTT. It codes for CASSFTALTSGTDTQYF.

The chain is built from TRBV7-2 and TRBJ2-7, with D possibly matching TRBD2 (5 bases). From germline, CDR1 is SGHTA and CDR2 FQGNSA. Between the trimmed V and J ends, which lost 4 bases and 2 bases, there was a span of 15 bases. The CDR3 totals 15 residues. Written as DNA, the CDR3 is TGTGCCAGCAGCTCGGTAGGAGGCCTAACCTACGAGCAGTACTTC. It yields the protein CASSSVGGLTYEQYF.

The V and J genes are TRBV21-1 and TRBJ2-7; TRBD1 is the table's D call and was not checked against the DNA. TRBV21-1 corresponds to a pseudogene. This CDR3 region has 16 residues. Here the CDR3 DNA reads TGTGCCAGCAGCGCCCGGATGTCAGGGATCCTCTACGAGCAGTACTTC. It translates to CASSARMSGILYEQYF.

This clone was observed a single time. The chain links TRBV10-3 to TRBJ2-2; the D is unclear. CDR1 and CDR2 from the germline V gene are ENHRY and SYGVKD. This CDR3 has 13 amino acids. Trimming took 0 bases from V and 6 from J, leaving 5 bases between them. The CDR3, as DNA: TGTGCCATCAGTGAGTCGTGGGCCGGGGAGCTGTTTTTT. It translates to CAISESWAGELFF.

The gene calls are TRBV25-1 and TRBJ1-1; the D gene is possibly TRBD1 (5 bases). The ends were cut back, 6 bases at V and 1 base at J, with 12 bases in the middle. This CDR3 is 14 amino acids long. The germline gives CDR1 MGHDK, CDR2 SYGVNS. The DNA of the CDR3 is TGTGCCAGCAGAAAGGGACCGGCGAACACTGAAGCTTTCTTT. It translates to CASRKGPANTEAFF.

This clone was detected only a few times. This CDR3 is also generated by other DNA sequences in the sample. The chain combines TRBV9 with TRBJ1-2; 9 nucleotides match TRBD1. The CDR3 spans 14 residues. Looked up from germline, CDR1 is SGDLS and CDR2 is YYNGEE. With 4 bases clipped from V and 4 bases from J, the junction kept 5 bases outside the gene matches. The CDR3 DNA is TGTGCCAGCAGCCCGACAGGGGGTAGCTATGGCTACACCTTC. It translates to CASSPTGGSYGYTF.